The T cell receptor (beta chain) under discussion was sequenced for a study of shared clonotypes between healthy human individuals (TCRdb year 2020). Looking at the study overall: A few men and two women, aged 18 to 49 years, made up the cohort. To estimate repertoire size and how much clonotypes are shared between individuals, the study performed deep sequencing of blood TCR repertoires from roughly five healthy adults. To increase sequencing depth and limit assay-specific biases, different laboratories used diverse techniques to prepare libraries and sequence TCR repertoires. For each donor, CD4 naive and CD4 memory were each run on three plates, CD8 naive on two plates, and CD8 memory on one plate. Per donor, leukapheresis produced somewhere between about 0.94 and 9.5 billion PBMCs.

Results and caveats for the whole study, not just this receptor: Compared with non-shared clonotypes, clonotypes shared by all four sorted-subset donors had higher generation probabilities. Sharing across a handful of donors was observed for around 4.8% of naive CD4, 3.5% of naive CD8, about 2.3% of memory CD4, and about 0.39% of memory CD8 clonotypes. Pairwise subsampling led to the expectation that sequencing depth would affect the degree of clonotype sharing among donors. Naive subsets generally had larger estimated clonotype richness than memory subsets. Incomplete sequencing was indicated by rarefaction of sorted-subset datasets, despite the large sequencing depth. The genetic and exposure-history diversity represented was limited by the small number of donors. Sampling was limited to blood, and TCR repertoires in tissue likely differ from TCR repertoires in blood.

As for this clone: Its antigen has not been determined. Per-nucleotide qualities are absent, and no much larger clonotype sits a single base away. This specimen includes other DNA sequences encoding the same CDR3.

TCR CDR3 regions were amplified from genomic DNA by multiplex PCR using the deep immunoSEQ assay. Extracted genomic DNA from each cell subset was spread evenly across all wells of several immunoSEQ 96-well plates, with each plate serving as a replicate. For sorted subsets, roughly 200 ng of genomic DNA, equivalent to around 31,000 T cell genomes, went into each replicate PCR. The purified libraries were quantified using a Qubit 3.0 fluorometer, sized with a Bioanalyzer 2100, and then quantified again using the KAPA Library Quantification kit. Each immunoSEQ 96-well plate was sequenced on its own single-read 150-cycle Illumina NextSeq 550 flow cell. Per the authors' processing: Because the immunoSEQ output held only junctional sequences and lacked quality scores, the filtering could not match the filtering applied to full-length reads. To assign V/J genes and CDR3, sequences were annotated against IMGT germline references using PyIR, a Python wrapper for IgBLAST v1.9. Reads with weak V/J assignments (E-value above 1e-6), missing CDR3, stop codons, out-of-frame junctions, or ambiguous translated residues were removed. V3J clonotypes were defined as sequences sharing the same inferred V gene, J gene, and CDR3 amino acid sequence. To compute the percentage overlap between repertoires, the number of shared unique clonotypes was divided by the size of the smaller repertoire. Three approaches were used to assess repertoire richness: RTK rarefaction, the Chao1 estimator, and Recon v2.1 estimates of unobserved clonotypes. OLGA was used to compute generation probabilities for all TCRbeta clonotypes that the gDNA method yielded from several donors. The source is immuneACCESS, and TCRdb retained only in-frame sequences with V and J called. Part of the clones is not carried over; for the studies checked, unresolved V genes explain less than half of this, and the remainder is unexplained. The DNA gave D and trimming, while V, J and clone size come from that table. This sample lists around 2.5 million clones; 80% to 95% were detected once. Of the sample, 0.36% is held by the ten largest clones.

Donors were healthy HIV-negative adults with no recently reported acute infections or vaccinations. Only Caucasian adults living in Nashville, Tennessee, USA were represented among the donors. CD4+ T cells were enriched by magnetic negative selection, after which naive cells were positively selected on CD45RA and the negative fraction was taken as the memory subset. Blood was obtained by leukapheresis, after which PBMCs were separated by Ficoll-Histopaque density gradient centrifugation and cryopreserved in liquid nitrogen vapor phase. Purity and quantity of every magnetically sorted T cell population were checked by analytical flow cytometry. Genomic DNA was isolated from every sorted fraction and measured by UV absorbance on a Nanodrop 2000c. The junction shows trimming of 5 bases on V and 6 bases on J, plus 10 bases between the germline ends. CDR1 and CDR2 are read off the germline V gene as MDHEN and SYDVKM. From the cysteine up to the phenylalanine, the CDR3 has a length of 13 residues. The entry retains the CDR3 DNA only, 39 bases that are in frame from base 1.

Recombination linked TRBV28 to TRBJ2-2, with the D call perhaps TRBD1 or TRBD2, as 5 bases match in each case. The clonotype originates from a man between 18 and 35 years old in good health. Some clones in this sample may be carry-over from other donors' samples. Input material: naive CD4+ T cells from PBMCs. The cell subset or site label for this specimen denotes: CD45RA+ positively selected. CDR3 loop: CASSLRGAGELFF. The DNA is as follows: TGTGCCAGCAGTCTGAGGGGCGCCGGGGAGCTGTTTTTT.